This T cell receptor beta chain was observed in a study of beta chain features in type 1 diabetes. General study findings and limits: In all four CD4+ subsets, TCRB CDR3 length was significantly, moderately reduced in type 1 diabetes.

About this clone: Its antigen remains unidentified.

Germline CDR1 reads LNHNV; CDR2 reads YYDKDF (reference sequence). CDR3 length: 13 residues. V lost 4 bases to trimming and J lost 5 bases, with 11 bases between them. Sequencing targeted expressed TCRB transcripts, as all isolated RNA had been reverse transcribed. Profiled with immunoSEQ multiplex PCR; TCRdb holds only in-frame clones, not every one. The repertoire holds roughly 150,000 clones, with 10% to 13% as singletons. The chain uses TRBV15 and TRBJ2-5; tentative D call: TRBD2 (6 bases). The origin of this receptor is a man aged 30-40 years with type 1 diabetes. Sequencing was performed on central memory CD4+ T cells from blood. Here the CDR3 reads CATSTRRAETQYF. The CDR3 nucleotides are TGTGCCACCAGCACTAGGAGGGCGGAGACCCAGTACTTC.